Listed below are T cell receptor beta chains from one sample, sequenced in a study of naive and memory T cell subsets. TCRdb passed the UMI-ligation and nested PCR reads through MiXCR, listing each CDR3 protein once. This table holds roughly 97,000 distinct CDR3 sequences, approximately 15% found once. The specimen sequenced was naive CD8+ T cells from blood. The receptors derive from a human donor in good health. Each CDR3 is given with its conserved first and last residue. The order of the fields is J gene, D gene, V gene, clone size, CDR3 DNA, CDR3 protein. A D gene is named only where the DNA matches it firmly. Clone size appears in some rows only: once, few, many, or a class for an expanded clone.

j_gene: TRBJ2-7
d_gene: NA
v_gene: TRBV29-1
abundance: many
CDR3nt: TGCAGCGTGACCGGGACGGTAAACTACGAGCAGTACTTC
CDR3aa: CSVTGTVNYEQYF

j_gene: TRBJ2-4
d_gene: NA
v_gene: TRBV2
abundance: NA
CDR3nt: TGTGCCAGCCGGCCAGGAGAGACAAAAAACATTCAGTACTTC
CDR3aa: CASRPGETKNIQYF

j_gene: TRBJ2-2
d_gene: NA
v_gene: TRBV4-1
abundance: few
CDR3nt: TGCGCCAGCAGCCAAAGTAAGATTAGGACCTGGGACACCGGGGAGCTGTTTTTT
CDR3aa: CASSQSKIRTWDTGELFF

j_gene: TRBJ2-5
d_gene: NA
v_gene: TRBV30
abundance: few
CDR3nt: TGTGCCTGCCGGGGTCGGACCCAGTACTTC
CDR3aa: CACRGRTQYF

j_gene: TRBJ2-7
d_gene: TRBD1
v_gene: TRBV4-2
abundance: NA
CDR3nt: TGTGCCAGCAGAACCGGGACAGGGTCATACGAGCAGTACTTC
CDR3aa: CASRTGTGSYEQYF

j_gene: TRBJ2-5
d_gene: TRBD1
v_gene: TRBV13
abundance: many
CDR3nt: TGTGCCAGCAGCGGACAGGGAGGAGAGACCCAGTACTTC
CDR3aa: CASSGQGGETQYF

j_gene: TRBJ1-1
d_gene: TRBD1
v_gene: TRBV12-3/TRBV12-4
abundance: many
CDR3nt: TGTGCCAGCAGGGGACAGGGAGGCACTGAAGCTTTCTTT
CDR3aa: CASRGQGGTEAFF

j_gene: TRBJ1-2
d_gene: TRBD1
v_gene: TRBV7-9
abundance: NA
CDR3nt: TGTGCCAGCAGCTTAGCGGACAGGAGGGCGGGTGGCTACACCTTC
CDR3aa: CASSLADRRAGGYTF

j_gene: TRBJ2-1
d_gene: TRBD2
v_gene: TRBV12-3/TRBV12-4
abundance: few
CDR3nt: TGTGCCAGCAGCCAAGCTAGCGGGAGAGTCGCGGTCTTC
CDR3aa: CASSQASGRVAVF

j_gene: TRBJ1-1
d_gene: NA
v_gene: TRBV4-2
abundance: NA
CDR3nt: TGTGCCAGCAGCCAACACTTCAACGCTGAAGCTTTCTTT
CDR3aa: CASSQHFNAEAFF

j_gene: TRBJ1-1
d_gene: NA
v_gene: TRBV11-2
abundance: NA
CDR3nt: TGTGCCAGCAGCTTAGGAATCAGAGACACTGAAGCTTTCTTT
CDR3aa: CASSLGIRDTEAFF

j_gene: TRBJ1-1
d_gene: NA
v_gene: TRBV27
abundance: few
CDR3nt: TGTGCCAGCAGTTTAAGAGGGTACGGCTTTGACACTGAAGCTTTCTTT
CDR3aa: CASSLRGYGFDTEAFF

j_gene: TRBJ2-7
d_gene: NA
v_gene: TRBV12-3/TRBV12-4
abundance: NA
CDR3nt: TGTGCCAGCAACGGGCAGGGGGGCTCCGAGCAGTACTTC
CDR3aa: CASNGQGGSEQYF

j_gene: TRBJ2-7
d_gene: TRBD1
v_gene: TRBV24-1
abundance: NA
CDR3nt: TGTGCCACCAGTGACTCAAGGACAGGGGCCAACTACGAGCAGTACTTC
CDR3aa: CATSDSRTGANYEQYF

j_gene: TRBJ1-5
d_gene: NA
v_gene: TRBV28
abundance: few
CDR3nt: TGTGCCAGCAGTGGGGCACTTGGGGGGTCTGGGGTAGAGGCGGGAAATCAGCCCCAGCATTTT
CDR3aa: CASSGALGGSGVEAGNQPQHF

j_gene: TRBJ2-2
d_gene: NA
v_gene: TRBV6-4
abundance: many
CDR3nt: TGTGCCAGCAGTGACATGACCGGGGAGCTGTTTTTT
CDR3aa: CASSDMTGELFF

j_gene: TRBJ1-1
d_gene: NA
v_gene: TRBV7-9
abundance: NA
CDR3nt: TGTGCCAGCAGCTTAGCGCAGGGCAGGAACACTGAAGCTTTCTTT
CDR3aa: CASSLAQGRNTEAFF

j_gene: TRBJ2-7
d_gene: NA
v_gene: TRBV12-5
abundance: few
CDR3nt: TGTGCTAGTGGTTTTGGGGCATCGTACGAGCAGTACTTC
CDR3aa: CASGFGASYEQYF

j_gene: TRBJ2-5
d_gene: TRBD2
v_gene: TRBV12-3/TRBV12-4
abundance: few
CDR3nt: TGTGCCAGCACCCCGGGACTAGCGGAAGAGACCCAGTACTTC
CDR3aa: CASTPGLAEETQYF

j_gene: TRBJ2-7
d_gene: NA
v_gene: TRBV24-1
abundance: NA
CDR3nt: TGTGCCGACGGGACCGATAAAAAATACGAGCAGTACTTC
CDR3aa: CADGTDKKYEQYF

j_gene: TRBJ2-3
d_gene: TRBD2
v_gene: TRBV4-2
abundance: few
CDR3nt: TGTGCCAGCAGCCAAGGGGGCGGGAGGGCCCCCACAGATACGCAGTATTTT
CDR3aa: CASSQGGGRAPTDTQYF

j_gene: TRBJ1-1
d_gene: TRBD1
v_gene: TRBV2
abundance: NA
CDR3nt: TGTGCCAGCAGTGAATATGGGACAGGGGAAGCTTTCTTT
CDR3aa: CASSEYGTGEAFF

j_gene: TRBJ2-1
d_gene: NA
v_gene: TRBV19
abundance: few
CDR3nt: TGTGCCAGTAGCCCCGGGGGTATTGAGCAGTTCTTC
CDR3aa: CASSPGGIEQFF

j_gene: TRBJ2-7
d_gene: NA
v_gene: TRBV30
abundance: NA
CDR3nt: TGTGCCTGGAGTGGACAGAAGGCGGGCGAGCAGTACTTC
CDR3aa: CAWSGQKAGEQYF

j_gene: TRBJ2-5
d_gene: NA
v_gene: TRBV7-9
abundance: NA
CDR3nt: TGTGCCAGCAGCTTAGCCGTGATTACCGAGACCCAGTACTTC
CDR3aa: CASSLAVITETQYF

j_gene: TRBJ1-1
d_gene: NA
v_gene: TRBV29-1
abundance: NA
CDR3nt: TGCAGCGTTGAGGTCCCTACTGAAGCTTTCTTT
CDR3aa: CSVEVPTEAFF

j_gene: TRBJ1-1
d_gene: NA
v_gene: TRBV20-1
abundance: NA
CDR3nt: TGCAGTGCTAGAGAAGGACGTCGGATGAACACTGAAGCTTTCTTT
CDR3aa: CSAREGRRMNTEAFF

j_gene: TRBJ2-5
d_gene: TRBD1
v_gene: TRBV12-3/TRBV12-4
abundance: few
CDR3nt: TGTGCCAGCAGTTACCGGGACAGGGGGAACCAAGAGACCCAGTACTTC
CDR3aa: CASSYRDRGNQETQYF

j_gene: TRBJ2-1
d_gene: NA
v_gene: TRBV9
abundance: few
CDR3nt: TGTGCCAGCAGCGTAATCGGGCAGGGTTATTCGGATGAGCAGTTCTTC
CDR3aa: CASSVIGQGYSDEQFF

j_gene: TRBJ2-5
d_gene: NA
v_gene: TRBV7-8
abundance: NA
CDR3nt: TGTGCCAGCAGCTCCTCTTGGACCAGATCAGACGGAGGGGAGACCCAGTACTTC
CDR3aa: CASSSSWTRSDGGETQYF

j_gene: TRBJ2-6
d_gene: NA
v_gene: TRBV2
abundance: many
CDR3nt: TGTGCCAGCAGAGGACTGAGGTCGTTCTCTGGGGCCAACGTCCTGACTTTC
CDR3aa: CASRGLRSFSGANVLTF

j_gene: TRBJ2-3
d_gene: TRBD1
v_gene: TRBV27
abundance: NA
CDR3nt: TGTGCCAGCGGCCGGGACAGGGAGTATAGCACAGATACGCAGTATTTT
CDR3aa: CASGRDREYSTDTQYF

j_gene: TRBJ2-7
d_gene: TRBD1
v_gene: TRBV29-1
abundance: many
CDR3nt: TGCAGCGTTGCCGCGGCGGGGACAGGGGTCTCCTACGAGCAGTACTTC
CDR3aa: CSVAAAGTGVSYEQYF

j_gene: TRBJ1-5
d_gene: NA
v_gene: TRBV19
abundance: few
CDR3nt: TGTGCCAGTAGTATCTACAGAGGTGATCAGCCCCAGCATTTT
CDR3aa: CASSIYRGDQPQHF

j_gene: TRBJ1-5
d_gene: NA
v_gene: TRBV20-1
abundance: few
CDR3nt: TGCAGTGCTAAATATCTTGAAGGCCCAGAACTCAATCAGCCCCAGCATTTT
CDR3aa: CSAKYLEGPELNQPQHF

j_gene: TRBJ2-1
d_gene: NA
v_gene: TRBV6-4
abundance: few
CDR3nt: TGTACCAGCAGTGACTTAAATGGCAGGTTGAGTGAGCAGTTCTTC
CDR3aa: CTSSDLNGRLSEQFF

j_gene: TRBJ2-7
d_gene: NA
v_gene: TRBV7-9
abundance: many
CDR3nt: TGTGCCAGCAACCCGGTCACCTACGAGCAGTACTTC
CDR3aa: CASNPVTYEQYF

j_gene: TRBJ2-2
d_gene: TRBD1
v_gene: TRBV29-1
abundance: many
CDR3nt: TGCAGCGTTGAGACAGGGCTGAACACCGGGGAGCTGTTTTTT
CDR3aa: CSVETGLNTGELFF

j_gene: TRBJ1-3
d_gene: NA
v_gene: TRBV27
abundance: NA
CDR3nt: TGTGCCAGCAGTTTAACGGCCATTGGAAACACCATATATTTT
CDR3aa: CASSLTAIGNTIYF

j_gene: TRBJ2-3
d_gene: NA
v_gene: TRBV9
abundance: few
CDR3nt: TGTGCCAGTTCGGCAGAGGGGGAGGTTGGAGATACGCAGTATTTT
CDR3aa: CASSAEGEVGDTQYF

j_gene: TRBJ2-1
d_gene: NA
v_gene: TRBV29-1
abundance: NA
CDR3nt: TGCAGCGTTGAAGATGCCAGGGGGGTCGGACGGGAAGATGAGCAGTTCTTC
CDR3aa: CSVEDARGVGREDEQFF

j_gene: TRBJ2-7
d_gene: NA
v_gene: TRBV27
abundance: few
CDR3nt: TGTGCCAGCAGTTTATCGATTGGGGAGTTAGCCTACGAGCAGTACTTC
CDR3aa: CASSLSIGELAYEQYF

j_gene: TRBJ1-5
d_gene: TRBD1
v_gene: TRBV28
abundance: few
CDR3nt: TGTGCCAGCAGTAAAGGGACAGGGAATCAGCCCCAGCATTTT
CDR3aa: CASSKGTGNQPQHF

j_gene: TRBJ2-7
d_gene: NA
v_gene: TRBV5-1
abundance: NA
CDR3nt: TGCGCCAGCAGCTTGGCAAACGAGCAGTACTTC
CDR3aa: CASSLANEQYF

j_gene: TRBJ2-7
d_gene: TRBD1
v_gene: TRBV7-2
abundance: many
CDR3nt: TGTGCCAGCAGCCGAACAGGGGCCGAGCAGTACTTC
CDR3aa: CASSRTGAEQYF

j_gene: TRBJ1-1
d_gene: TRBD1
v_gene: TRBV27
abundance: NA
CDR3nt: TGTGCCAGCAGTTTCGGACAGGGGGCGGAAGCTTTCTTT
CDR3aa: CASSFGQGAEAFF

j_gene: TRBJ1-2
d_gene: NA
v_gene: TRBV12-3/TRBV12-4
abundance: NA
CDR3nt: TGTGCCAGCAGTGGGTACCCGGTACGAGATGGCTACACCTTC
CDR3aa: CASSGYPVRDGYTF

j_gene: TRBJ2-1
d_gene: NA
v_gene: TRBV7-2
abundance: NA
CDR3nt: TGTGCCAGCAGCTTAGCAAGGGGGGGCGGGTGGCCCTACAATGAGCAGTTCTTC
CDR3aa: CASSLARGGGWPYNEQFF

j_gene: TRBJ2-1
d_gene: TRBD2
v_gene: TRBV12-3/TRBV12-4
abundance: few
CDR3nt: TGTGCCAGCAGTTTAACTAGCGGGGGCTACAATGAGCAGTTCTTC
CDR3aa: CASSLTSGGYNEQFF

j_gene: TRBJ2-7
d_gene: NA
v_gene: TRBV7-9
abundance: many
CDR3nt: TGTGCCAGTGGCCCCCCGGGGCTTGCCTACGAGCAGTACTTC
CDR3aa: CASGPPGLAYEQYF

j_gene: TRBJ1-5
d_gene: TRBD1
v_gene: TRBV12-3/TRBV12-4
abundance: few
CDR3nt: TGTGCCAGCAGAGGACAGGGGGTTCAGCCCCAGCATTTT
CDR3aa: CASRGQGVQPQHF

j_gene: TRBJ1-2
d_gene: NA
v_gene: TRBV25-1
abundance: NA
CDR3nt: TGTGCCACCCAGGGTTCGGGCTACACCTTC
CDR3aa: CATQGSGYTF

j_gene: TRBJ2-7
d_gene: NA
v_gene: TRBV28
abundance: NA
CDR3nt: TGTGCCAGCACCGCGGGACAGCCTTACGAGCAGTACTTC
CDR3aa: CASTAGQPYEQYF

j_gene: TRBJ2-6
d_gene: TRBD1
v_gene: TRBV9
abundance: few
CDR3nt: TGTGCCAGCAGCGAGCGGACAGGACCGGCCTCTGGGGCCAACGTCCTGACTTTC
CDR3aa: CASSERTGPASGANVLTF

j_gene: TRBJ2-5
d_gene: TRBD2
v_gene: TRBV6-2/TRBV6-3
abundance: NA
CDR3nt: TGTGCCAGCAGTTACTCTTCCAGCGGGAAGTGGGAGACCCAGTACTTC
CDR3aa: CASSYSSSGKWETQYF

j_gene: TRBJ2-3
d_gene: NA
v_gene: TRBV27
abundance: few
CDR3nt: TGTGCCAGCACCACCTTAGTGGGAGCCGATTATGAGTATTTT
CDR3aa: CASTTLVGADYEYF

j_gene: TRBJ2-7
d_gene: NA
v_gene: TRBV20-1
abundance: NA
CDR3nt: TGCAGTGCCCGGCTAATGCCCTCGACTCTTTTTGACGAGCAGTACTTC
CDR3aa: CSARLMPSTLFDEQYF

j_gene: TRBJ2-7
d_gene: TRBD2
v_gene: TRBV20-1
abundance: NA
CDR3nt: TGCAGTGCCCGGACTAGCGGGAGTCACGAGCAGTACTTC
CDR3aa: CSARTSGSHEQYF

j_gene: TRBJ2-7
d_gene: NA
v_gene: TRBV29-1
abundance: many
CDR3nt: TGCAGCGCGTCCGGGACGGCTACCTACGAGCAGTACTTC
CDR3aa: CSASGTATYEQYF

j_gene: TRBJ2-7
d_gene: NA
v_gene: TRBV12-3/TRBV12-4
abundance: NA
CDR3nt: TGTGCCAGCAGTAAAGGGGACCGTCAATACGAGCAGTACTTC
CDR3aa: CASSKGDRQYEQYF